These T cell receptor beta chains were read from a single sample in a study of CD8 T cells in Susac syndrome. One entry per CDR3 protein, called by TCRdb with MiXCR from the immunoSEQ multiplex PCR reads. Here the sample spans some 150,000 distinct CDR3 sequences, about 95% being singletons. The sample taken for sequencing was CD8+ T cells from PBMCs. These receptors were collected from a human donor with multiple sclerosis. The CDR3 runs from the conserved cysteine through the conserved F or W. The order of the fields is clone size, V gene, D gene, CDR3 protein. The D gene is left open where the match is weak. Some rows mark clone size as missing; the rest say once, few, many or name a class of expanded clone.

size: -; V: TRBV27; D: TRBD1; CDR3: CASSPVPGQYQPQHF
size: -; V: TRBV25-1; D: -; CDR3: CASSEYPFYTF
size: -; V: TRBV29-1; D: -; CDR3: CTHLEGGVEDTQYF
size: few; V: TRBV27; D: -; CDR3: CASSLTRGAYEQYF
size: -; V: TRBV20-1; D: TRBD2; CDR3: CSARGGGAGAETSTDTQYF
size: -; V: TRBV29-1; D: -; CDR3: CSVVGGQGYTF
size: -; V: TRBV30; D: TRBD1; CDR3: CAWSGGQGRYEQYF
size: -; V: TRBV2; D: TRBD1; CDR3: CASSEVDRGRKGNQPQHF
size: -; V: TRBV7-9; D: -; CDR3: CASSLEKGRTEAFF
size: once; V: TRBV4-1; D: -; CDR3: CASSQEPQGYYEQYF
size: -; V: TRBV28; D: TRBD1; CDR3: CASSSRGTGEGYEQYF
size: once; V: TRBV15; D: -; CDR3: CATSRGRTAYGYTF
size: -; V: TRBV20-1; D: -; CDR3: CSAREGPPGTEAFF
size: -; V: TRBV29-1; D: TRBD1; CDR3: CSVVDRDNGELFF
size: -; V: TRBV14; D: -; CDR3: CASSQEQATEAFF
size: -; V: TRBV29-1; D: -; CDR3: CSVEGSGRRGKGYTF
size: -; V: TRBV7-9; D: TRBD2; CDR3: CASSTPTSGGHYNEQFF
size: -; V: TRBV7-9; D: -; CDR3: CASSFPDRRDAYEQYF
size: -; V: TRBV2; D: TRBD1; CDR3: CASSEEPTGFSYEQYF
size: -; V: TRBV30; D: -; CDR3: CAWSLGSNTEAFF
size: -; V: TRBV13; D: -; CDR3: CASSYYRSGYTF
size: -; V: TRBV5-6; D: -; CDR3: CASSPFGGPAQHF
size: -; V: TRBV12-3/TRBV12-4; D: -; CDR3: CASSLYQPDSLVYNQPQHF
size: -; V: TRBV5-4; D: -; CDR3: CASSLTPDTQYF
size: -; V: TRBV7-9; D: -; CDR3: CASSKGDIEQFF
size: -; V: TRBV9; D: -; CDR3: CASSPMKGTGELFF
size: -; V: TRBV7-9; D: -; CDR3: CASSLVVSQETQYF
size: -; V: TRBV7-6; D: TRBD1; CDR3: CASSLAGGGDTQYF
size: -; V: TRBV20-1; D: TRBD2; CDR3: CSASSSRLAAYEQYF
size: -; V: TRBV7-8; D: -; CDR3: CASSPLDWGTEQFF
size: -; V: TRBV25-1; D: -; CDR3: CASSEGTGPYEQYF
size: -; V: TRBV6-6; D: -; CDR3: CASSIGRGDGYTF
size: -; V: TRBV7-9; D: -; CDR3: CASSLNLGTGELFF
size: -; V: TRBV30; D: -; CDR3: CAWARPVEAFF
size: -; V: TRBV12-3/TRBV12-4; D: TRBD2; CDR3: CASRTSGAPRETQYF
size: -; V: TRBV29-1; D: TRBD2; CDR3: CSARTSGVPNTGELFF
size: -; V: TRBV6-5; D: -; CDR3: CASSPTGYNEQFF
size: -; V: TRBV20-1; D: -; CDR3: CSARQRAMNTEAFF
size: once; V: TRBV9; D: -; CDR3: CASSAGSIWGGKSSYEQYF
size: -; V: TRBV19; D: -; CDR3: CASGQASGANVLTF
size: -; V: TRBV30; D: -; CDR3: CAWREYMSSYNEQFF
size: -; V: TRBV29-1; D: -; CDR3: CSALGGKYEQYF
size: -; V: TRBV12-3/TRBV12-4; D: -; CDR3: CASSLASGASNQPQHF
size: -; V: TRBV30; D: -; CDR3: CAWSKVSLHF
size: -; V: TRBV7-8; D: -; CDR3: CASSLTGMNQPQHF
size: -; V: TRBV9; D: TRBD2; CDR3: CASSLGLAGDTDTQYF
size: -; V: TRBV6-2/TRBV6-3; D: -; CDR3: CASTPVEGTEAFF
size: -; V: TRBV19; D: -; CDR3: CASTFGSPGGEQYF
size: -; V: TRBV20-1; D: TRBD1; CDR3: CSANPTGVTYGYTF
size: -; V: TRBV6-1; D: -; CDR3: CASSLRQGGGARETQYF
size: -; V: TRBV29-1; D: -; CDR3: CSVSEGWNTGELFF
size: -; V: TRBV4-1; D: -; CDR3: CASGMNTEAFF
size: -; V: TRBV3-1; D: -; CDR3: CASSQGAGDYEQYF
size: -; V: TRBV11-2; D: -; CDR3: CASSLTGEETQYF
size: -; V: TRBV2; D: -; CDR3: CASSDGQETQYF
size: -; V: TRBV5-4; D: -; CDR3: CASSPLWNPGEAFF
size: once; V: TRBV3-1; D: -; CDR3: CASSHQILSSYNEQFF